This T cell receptor beta chain was observed in a study of blood T cell repertoires in COVID-19. Across the whole study: The samples span acute and convalescent COVID-19 from the United States, Italy and Spain. PBMCs, B-cell-depleted T cells, or T cells were the source of the cDNA or gDNA that made up the material.

Study processing details: Estimated nucleated cell counts came from reference gene primer amplification. Profiled with immunoSEQ multiplex PCR; TCRdb holds only in-frame clones, not every one. V, J and clone size derive from that table, while D and trimming were established from the DNA sequence. The profile covers tens of thousands of clones, with around nine tenths appearing a single time and roughly 13% taken by the ten largest. Worth noting for this clone: A read error may produce the germline difference seen at one junction end.

Germline CDR1 is SSHAT and CDR2 is FNYEAQ (reference sequence). The length of the CDR3 is 15 residues. V gene TRBV7-7 combines with J gene TRBJ2-5; D might be TRBD2 (7 bases). Sequenced input: peripheral blood. This receptor was taken from a human donor in a cohort sampled during active COVID-19. The CDR3 coding sequence is TGTGCTAGCAGCTTAGTTGGGGGGGCCCCAGAGACCCAGTACTTC. Its translation is CASSLVGGAPETQYF.